Shown below are 29 T cell receptor beta chains from a single sample sequenced in a study of control samples from healthy donors and cancer patients. Sequencing was performed with immunoSEQ multiplex PCR; in TCRdb, only in-frame clones are kept and a portion is missing. The sample shows roughly 95,000 clones, 70% to 90% of them seen only once. Sequenced sample: blood. The receptors here all came from a man between 25 and 39 years old in good health.

The V call is TRBV5-4, the J call TRBJ2-5; D not resolved. There are 13 residues in the CDR3. Germline values: CDR1 SGHNT, CDR2 YYREEE (reference sequence). The V and J ends lost 4 bases and 1 base respectively, with 8 bases between them. For the CDR3, the DNA is TGTGCCAGCAGCCCTGTCGGCCAAGAGACCCAGTACTTC. Encoded protein: CASSPVGQETQYF. Supplemented by reference TRBV5-4 and TRBJ2-5, the full variable domain reads ETGVTQSPTHLIKTRGQQVTLRCSSQSGHNTVSWYQQALGQGPQFIFQYYREEENGRGNFPPRFSGLQFPNYSSELNVNALELDDSALYLCASSPVGQETQYFGPGTRLLVL.

The gene calls are TRBV5-4 and TRBJ1-2, with a weak D call TRBD1 (6 bases). Germline CDR1 is SGHNT and CDR2 is YYREEE (reference sequence). Trimming cost V 9 bases and J 2 bases, with 20 bases left between them. The CDR3 runs 15 residues. The CDR3 loop is CATRQAGSPNYGYTF. CDR3 DNA: TGTGCCACCCGACAGGCGGGCTCTCCAAACTATGGCTACACCTTC.

The chain carries TRBV23-1 and TRBJ1-4, with TRBD1 matching over 8 bases. TRBV23-1 is identified as an open reading frame with a role that is uncertain. V shed 4 bases and J 3 bases; nucleotides not matched to a gene: 19. The CDR3 is 20 amino acids. The DNA of the CDR3 is TGCGCCAGCAGTCCAGGGGGCCGGGGGCGGACTGAAGGGGCTAATGAAAAACTGTTTTTT. Its translation is CASSPGGRGRTEGANEKLFF.

The chain joins TRBV14 to TRBJ2-5, with 11 bases that match TRBD2. The V segment lost 0 bases and the J segment 3 bases; nucleotides outside the gene matches: 9. Germline values: CDR1 SGHDN, CDR2 FVKESK. The CDR3 extends over 18 amino acids. Written as DNA, the CDR3 is TGTGCCAGCAGCCAAGATAGATGGGCTAGCGGGAGGAAAGAGACCCAGTACTTC. This translates into CASSQDRWASGRKETQYF.

The rearrangement links TRBV7-9 to TRBJ2-6, with D tentatively TRBD1 (5 bases). Germline V gives CDR1 SEHNR, CDR2 FQNEAQ (reference sequence). Deletions cut 1 base from V and 0 bases from J, with 10 bases between. The CDR3 is made up of 17 amino acids. CDR3 amino acids: CASSLGQSPSGANVLTF. The CDR3 region has the DNA TGTGCCAGCAGCTTAGGACAGTCTCCCTCTGGGGCCAACGTCCTGACTTTC.

As to this clone: This same CDR3 is encoded by further DNA sequences in the sample. This chain joins TRBV10-3 and TRBJ1-1, with D hard to call. Looked up from germline, CDR1 is ENHRY and CDR2 is SYGVKD. The CDR3 has 13 amino acids. Trimming left V 0 bases short and J 5 bases short, with 7 bases between. The CDR3 protein is CAISESGGTEAFF. In DNA, the CDR3 is TGTGCCATCAGTGAGTCGGGTGGGACTGAAGCTTTCTTT.

This clone was observed a single time. The chain combines TRBV10-3 with TRBJ2-2, with 7 bases lining up with TRBD2. Trimming cost V 2 bases and J 3 bases; bases outside gene matches: 15. Germline CDR1 is ENHRY and CDR2 is SYGVKD. The CDR3 is 19 amino acids. The CDR3 is CAISEPRFLGEGHTGELFF. The CDR3, as DNA: TGTGCCATCAGTGAGCCTCGCTTTCTGGGGGAGGGACACACCGGGGAGCTGTTTTTT.

The rearrangement links TRBV2 to TRBJ1-2; D call uncertain. This CDR3 has 14 residues. From germline, CDR1 is SNHLY and CDR2 FYNNEI. The V end lost 5 bases, the J end lost 5 bases, and 15 bases lay between the germline ends. CDR3 in amino acids: CASSPDSRLYGYTF. In nucleotides, the CDR3 is TGTGCCAGCAGTCCCGATAGTCGCTTATATGGCTACACCTTC.

The V gene is TRBV4-2, the J gene TRBJ1-1; no reliable D call. CDR3 length: 13 residues. Trimming removed 0 bases at V and 9 bases at J, with 11 bases between. Germline lookup yields CDR1 LGHNA and CDR2 YNFKEQ. In DNA, the CDR3 is TGTGCCAGCAGCCAAGATTTCGGTCGTAAAGCTTTCTTT. It is translated as CASSQDFGRKAFF.

The sample holds one count of this clone. The chain uses TRBV6-4 and TRBJ2-3, with a weak D call TRBD2 (5 bases). This CDR3 spans 16 amino acids. V was shortened by 3 bases and J by 2 bases, with 15 bases between the two germline ends. Germline V gene lookup returns CDR1 MRHNA and CDR2 SNTAGT. The CDR3 spells CASSEDRGSFTDTQYF. DNA of the CDR3: TGTGCCAGCAGTGAAGATCGAGGGAGCTTCACAGATACGCAGTATTTT.

The gene calls are TRBV4-2 and TRBJ2-2, with D uncertain. Germline values: CDR1 LGHNA, CDR2 YNFKEQ. The CDR3 has 15 residues. Deletions cut 0 bases from V and 4 bases from J, with 9 bases between. Here the CDR3 DNA reads TGTGCCAGCAGCCAAGATTTTGGCGCCACCGGGGAGCTGTTTTTT. Its protein is CASSQDFGATGELFF.

J is TRBJ1-1 and V is TRBV4-1; TRBD1 agrees at 8 bases. Germline loops: CDR1 MGHRA, CDR2 YSYEKL. The length of the CDR3 is 14 residues. The V and J ends lost 3 bases and 6 bases, in that order; junction bases with no gene match: 6. CDR3 coding DNA: TGCGCCAGCAGCCAGTCGACAGGGGTCCCTGAAGCTTTCTTT. This translates into CASSQSTGVPEAFF.

This clone was found once. The chain joins TRBV11-2 to TRBJ2-6; perhaps TRBD2 as D (6 bases). Germline values: CDR1 SGHAT, CDR2 FQNNGV. This CDR3 has 15 amino acids. With 1 base removed from V and 2 bases from J, the gap between germline ends came to 6 bases. The CDR3 here is CASSLGGAGANVLTF. In nucleotides, the CDR3 is TGTGCCAGCAGCTTAGGGGGGGCTGGGGCCAACGTCCTGACTTTC.

The rearrangement links TRBV5-4 to TRBJ2-7, with 8 bases fitting TRBD2. The CDR3 spans 17 residues. CDR1 and CDR2 (germline): SGHNT, YYREEE (reference sequence). Trimming took 4 bases from V and 6 from J; bases not matched to a gene: 18. The CDR3 region is CASSLLGAGVQSLEQYF. The DNA for the CDR3 is TGTGCCAGCAGCCTACTAGGAGCGGGAGTCCAATCCCTCGAGCAGTACTTC. Full variable domain (missing parts from reference TRBV5-4 and TRBJ2-7): ETGVTQSPTHLIKTRGQQVTLRCSSQSGHNTVSWYQQALGQGPQFIFQYYREEENGRGNFPPRFSGLQFPNYSSELNVNALELDDSALYLCASSLLGAGVQSLEQYFGPGTRLTVT.

The V gene is TRBV15, the J gene TRBJ2-1; TRBD1 agrees at 7 bases. From germline, CDR1 is LNHNV and CDR2 YYDKDF (reference sequence). V dropped 0 bases and J dropped 7; count of bases not matched to a gene: 6. The CDR3 has 15 amino acids. The CDR3 DNA reads as TGTGCCACCAGCAGAGACCGACAGGGTAGGAATGAGCAGTTCTTC. Protein sequence: CATSRDRQGRNEQFF.

The chain is built from TRBV2 and TRBJ1-1, with D possibly being TRBD1 (5 bases). With 4 bases removed from V and 7 bases from J, the gap between germline ends came to 25 bases. Per germline, CDR1 SNHLY and CDR2 FYNNEI. This CDR3 spans 17 amino acids. DNA of the CDR3: TGTGCCAGCAGTGTGCAGGGTGTAATGGTCCAGACCGGTGAAGCTTTCTTT. Translation: CASSVQGVMVQTGEAFF.

V gene TRBV7-2 combines with J gene TRBJ1-1; D gene ambiguous. This CDR3 has 13 amino acids. Trimming stripped 1 base from V and 4 bases from J, with 7 bases between. Per the germline V gene, CDR1 is SGHTA and CDR2 is FQGNSA. The CDR3 coding sequence is TGTGCCAGCAGCTTAGGTACGGGCACTGAAGCTTTCTTT. Translation gives CASSLGTGTEAFF.

J is TRBJ2-5 and V is TRBV7-9, with D perhaps given as TRBD1 or TRBD2 (6 bases each). CDR1 is SEHNR, CDR2 FQNEAQ, per germline (reference sequence). The CDR3 totals 13 residues. Trimming shortened V by 2 bases and J by 5 bases, and 9 bases separated the two germline ends. CDR3 amino acids: CASSLRGRETQYF. CDR3 nucleotide sequence: TGTGCCAGCAGCTTAAGGGGGAGGGAGACCCAGTACTTC.

V and J are TRBV19 and TRBJ2-1; unclear D gene. The CDR3 has 16 residues. CDR1 is LNHDA and CDR2 is SQIVND in the germline V gene (reference sequence). Trimming cost V 3 bases and J 0 bases, with 12 bases left between them. The CDR3 sequence: CASSISPGVSYNEQFF. The CDR3 DNA follows: TGTGCCAGTAGTATCTCTCCGGGCGTCTCCTACAATGAGCAGTTCTTC. Full variable domain (outside the CDR3, taken from reference TRBV19 and TRBJ2-1): DGGITQSPKYLFRKEGQNVTLSCEQNLNHDAMYWYRQDPGQGLRLIYYSQIVNDFQKGDIAEGYSVSREKKESFPLTVTSAQKNPTAFYLCASSISPGVSYNEQFFGPGTRLTVL.

The CDR3 is CAWSPRGATDTQYF. The CDR3 bases are TGTGCCTGGAGTCCTCGGGGGGCCACAGATACGCAGTATTTT. V gene TRBV30 combines with J gene TRBJ2-3; D is possibly TRBD2 (7 bases). Germline lookup yields CDR1 GTSNPN and CDR2 SVGIG (reference sequence). The V gene lost 2 bases and the J gene lost 2 bases, with 11 bases spanning the gap. The CDR3 has 14 residues.

The J gene is TRBJ1-1, the V gene TRBV4-1; 7 nucleotides align to TRBD1. The CDR3 consists of 15 residues. Looked up from germline, CDR1 is MGHRA and CDR2 is YSYEKL. J lost 0 bases, V lost 4 bases, and 5 bases had no gene match. CDR3 sequence (DNA): TGCGCCAGCAGCCTAGGGGGACAGTTGAACACTGAAGCTTTCTTT. Translated: CASSLGGQLNTEAFF.

This chain links TRBV4-1 with TRBJ2-2, with 8 bases that match TRBD2. Germline trimming cut 1 base from V and 4 bases from J; bases unmatched to any gene: 8. This CDR3 has 17 amino acids. CDR1 and CDR2 from the germline V gene are MGHRA and YSYEKL. The CDR3 coding sequence is TGCGCCAGCAGCCAAGCTTCCAGCGGGAGCGGCACCGGGGAGCTGTTTTTT. Protein sequence: CASSQASSGSGTGELFF.

The chain has TRBV7-2 and TRBJ2-1, with 14 bases lining up with TRBD2. Germline V lookup: CDR1 SGHTA, CDR2 FQGNSA. With V trimmed by 6 bases and J by 10 bases, 8 bases remained unmatched. CDR3 length: 15 amino acids. The chain's CDR3 is CASRLRLAGGVEQFF. CDR3 DNA sequence: TGTGCCAGCAGATTAAGACTAGCGGGAGGGGTAGAGCAGTTCTTC. Drawing the rest from reference TRBV7-2 and TRBJ2-1, the complete variable domain is GAGVSQSPSNKVTEKGKDVELRCDPISGHTALYWYRQSLGQGLEFLIYFQGNSAPDKSGLPSDRFSAERTGGSVSTLTIQRTQQEDSAVYLCASRLRLAGGVEQFFGPGTRLTVL.

The V gene is TRBV19, the J gene TRBJ2-5, with no clear D. The CDR3 covers 13 residues. V lost 0 bases to trimming and J lost 2 bases, with 4 bases between them. Germline-derived CDR1 and CDR2 are LNHDA and SQIVND (reference sequence). DNA for the CDR3: TGTGCCAGTAGTATAGACAGGCAAGAGACCCAGTACTTC. Protein sequence: CASSIDRQETQYF.

The V gene is TRBV2, the J gene TRBJ2-3, with 9 positions matching TRBD1. J lost 4 bases, V lost 2 bases, and 4 bases had no gene match. This CDR3 spans 15 amino acids. Germline V lookup: CDR1 SNHLY, CDR2 FYNNEI. CDR3 nucleotide sequence: TGTGCCAGCAGTGAATCGGGGACAGGGCCAGATACGCAGTATTTT. Translated, it gives CASSESGTGPDTQYF.

The chain has TRBV19 and TRBJ2-1, with D possibly being TRBD2 (5 bases). CDR3 length: 14 residues. CDR1 LNHDA and CDR2 SQIVND come from the germline V gene (reference sequence). V shed 3 bases and J shed 5 bases, with 11 bases lying between them. CDR3 residues: CASSINGINNEQFF. The CDR3, as DNA: TGTGCCAGTAGTATCAACGGGATAAACAATGAGCAGTTCTTC.

V usage is TRBV19 and J usage is TRBJ1-2; TRBD1 agrees at 8 bases. The junction had 13 bases not matched to a gene; V was cut back by 6 bases and J by 4 bases. The CDR3 has 16 residues. Germline CDR1 LNHDA, CDR2 SQIVND (reference sequence). Written as DNA, the CDR3 is TGTGCCAGTAGCCCCGGTGACAGGGGCGGTAGCTATGGCTACACCTTC. It yields the protein CASSPGDRGGSYGYTF.

The genes are TRBV28 and TRBJ1-5; a possible D gene is TRBD1 (6 bases). The CDR3 consists of 15 residues. Germline CDR1 is MDHEN and CDR2 is SYDVKM. V shed 2 bases and J shed 2 bases, with 10 bases lying between them. The CDR3 DNA sequence: TGTGCCAGCAGTTTACTGGGGGCAGGCAATCAGCCCCAGCATTTT. Its protein is CASSLLGAGNQPQHF.

V usage is TRBV7-9 and J usage is TRBJ2-3; the match to TRBD1 covers 11 bases. V lost 5 bases, J lost 3 bases, and 7 bases stayed unmatched. Germline V gene lookup returns CDR1 SEHNR and CDR2 FQNEAQ (reference sequence). This CDR3 is built from 16 residues. This chain's CDR3 is CASSAPGQGGTDTQYF. CDR3 nucleotide sequence: TGTGCCAGCAGCGCGCCGGGACAGGGGGGGACAGATACGCAGTATTTT.